This T cell receptor (beta chain) was sequenced during a study of blood T cell repertoires in COVID-19. Source study methods: Amplifying reference gene primers gave estimates of nucleated cell counts. TCRdb keeps only in-frame clones here, not all; method: immunoSEQ multiplex PCR. V and J calls and clone size are as listed in that table; D and trimming were resolved from the DNA. Among under 90,000 clones listed, about 68% were seen once. The germline CDR1 and CDR2 sequences are MNHEY and SVGAGI. V lost 0 bases, J lost 3 bases, and 8 bases lay in between. The CDR3 spans 15 residues. Sequenced sample: peripheral blood. The sequence derives from a man in his fifties with active or convalescent COVID-19. This chain connects TRBV6-5 to TRBJ2-2, with D tentatively TRBD1 (6 bases). The CDR3: CASSYSAGDTGELFF. CDR3 DNA: TGTGCCAGCAGTTACTCAGCAGGGGACACCGGGGAGCTGTTTTTT.